One and the same sample provided the 10 T cell receptor beta chains below, sequenced in a study of PD-1 blockade in classical Hodgkin lymphoma. The assay was immunoSEQ multiplex PCR, and TCRdb's table has in-frame clones only and misses some. The sample yields approximately 93,000 clones, over 75% seen once. Time point of the sample: cycle 4 day 1 (C4D1), after less than 7 weeks of nivolumab. Each patient experienced a relapse that followed autologous stem cell transplantation, and brentuximab vedotin exposure varied. The source material was peripheral blood mononuclear cells (PBMCs), sampled before the fourth cycle of nivolumab. Receptors originate from a human donor with classical Hodgkin lymphoma.

This sequence joins TRBV4-3 and TRBJ2-7; no definite D call. The V end was cut by 0 bases, the J end by 3 bases, with 12 bases between. Germline-derived CDR1 and CDR2 are LGHNA and YSLEER. The CDR3 contains 15 residues. The CDR3 reads CASSQEVQPFYEQYF. In DNA form, the CDR3 reads TGCGCCAGCAGCCAAGAAGTACAGCCGTTCTACGAGCAGTACTTC.

V and J are TRBV27 and TRBJ2-7; 12 nucleotides align to TRBD1. Germline CDR1 reads MNHEY; CDR2 reads SMNVEV (reference sequence). The junction had 5 bases not matched to a gene; V was cut back by 2 bases and J by 6 bases. CDR3 length: 15 residues. The chain's CDR3 is CASSLRDRGLSEQYF. The CDR3 DNA reads TGTGCCAGCAGTTTAAGGGACAGGGGGCTCAGCGAGCAGTACTTC.

The J gene is TRBJ2-2, the V gene TRBV6-5; D is unclear. Germline lookup yields CDR1 MNHEY and CDR2 SVGAGI. With 7 bases removed from V and 4 bases from J, the gap between germline ends came to 16 bases. The length of the CDR3 is 15 residues. The CDR3 loop reads CASNRELHGTGELFF. CDR3 sequence (DNA): TGTGCCAGCAATAGAGAACTCCATGGCACCGGGGAGCTGTTTTTT.

This clone was found a few times. V gene TRBV4-1 combines with J gene TRBJ1-3; the D gene is possibly TRBD1 (5 bases). The ends were cut back, 6 bases at V and 0 bases at J, with 12 bases in the middle. Germline V gene sequence: CDR1 MGHRA, CDR2 YSYEKL. CDR3 size: 15 residues. This CDR3 is CASSFNGGSGNTIYF. Written as DNA, the CDR3 is TGCGCCAGCAGTTTCAACGGGGGCTCTGGAAACACCATATATTTT.

The chain employs TRBV7-9 and TRBJ1-1; perhaps TRBD1 as D (5 bases). This CDR3 is built from 14 residues. The germline V gene has CDR1 SEHNR and CDR2 FQNEAQ (reference sequence). V dropped 1 base and J dropped 7 bases, with 13 bases sitting between them. Here the CDR3 DNA reads TGTGCCAGCAGCTTAGGGCAGGGATTCGGTGAAGCTTTCTTT. It codes for CASSLGQGFGEAFF.

V gene TRBV6-5 combines with J gene TRBJ2-3; D possibly uses TRBD1 or TRBD2 (5 bases each). Trimming left V 6 bases short and J 6 bases short, with 16 bases between. The CDR3 is 14 amino acids. The germline V gene encodes CDR1 MNHEY and CDR2 SVGAGI. The CDR3 DNA follows: TGTGCCAGCAGGTCAGGGAGACGGGCCGATACGCAGTATTTT. Translation gives CASRSGRRADTQYF.

This clone was detected only a few times. The chain uses TRBV4-1 and TRBJ2-3; 13 positions match TRBD2. The CDR3 has 17 residues. V shed 0 bases, J shed 8 bases, and the junction held 8 bases outside the gene matches. CDR1 is MGHRA, CDR2 YSYEKL, per germline. The CDR3 DNA reads as TGCGCCAGCAGCCAAGAACTAGCGGGGGGGACTCTAGGTACGCAGTATTTT. It yields the protein CASSQELAGGTLGTQYF.

The CDR3: CASSVLGDTGELFF. In DNA form, the CDR3 reads TGTGCCAGCAGTGTCCTGGGAGACACCGGGGAGCTGTTTTTT. The V gene is TRBV28, the J gene TRBJ2-2, with D possibly being TRBD2 (5 bases). Trimming shortened V by 5 bases and J by 3 bases, and 10 bases separated the two germline ends. The CDR3 covers 14 residues. CDR1 and CDR2 (germline): MDHEN, SYDVKM.

The V call is TRBV12-5, the J call TRBJ2-3, with D uncertain. CDR1 is LGHNT, CDR2 FRNRAP, per germline. CDR3 length: 13 residues. V lost 1 base and J lost 0, with 2 bases in between. CDR3 region: CASGLGSTDTQYF. DNA for the CDR3: TGTGCTAGTGGTTTGGGTAGCACAGATACGCAGTATTTT.

V usage is TRBV5-4 and J usage is TRBJ1-2; maybe TRBD1 (5 bases). The CDR3 is made up of 14 amino acids. CDR1 and CDR2 from the germline V gene are SGHNT and YYREEE (reference sequence). V was pared by 2 bases and J by 5 bases, with 13 bases between. CDR3 sequence: CASSFGAGPYGYTF. CDR3 sequence (DNA): TGTGCCAGCAGCTTTGGGGCAGGACCTTATGGCTACACCTTC.